Listed below are T cell receptor beta chains from one sample, sequenced in a study of blood T cell repertoires in COVID-19. Sequencing used immunoSEQ multiplex PCR; TCRdb keeps in-frame clones, though not all of them. The table lists about 37,000 clones, about nine tenths of them singletons, with roughly 7.2% in the top ten. The sample comprised peripheral blood. These receptors were collected from a human donor in a cohort sampled during active COVID-19. Each CDR3 is given without its conserved first and last residue. Each record gives: V gene, J gene, CDR3 protein.

V: TRBV5-4; J: TRBJ2-1; CDR3: ASSKVSGGVGSYNEQF
V: TRBV5-4; J: TRBJ2-5; CDR3: ASSFLGTSNQETQY
V: TRBV11-2; J: TRBJ2-7; CDR3: ASSFPLAGGYGEQY
V: TRBV5-1; J: TRBJ1-1; CDR3: ASSLDRALNTEAF
V: TRBV19; J: TRBJ2-1; CDR3: ASSILQGSYNEQF
V: TRBV30; J: TRBJ1-5; CDR3: AWSRGSGTGANQPQH
V: TRBV19; J: TRBJ1-1; CDR3: ASRTGGPVAEAF
V: TRBV11-2; J: TRBJ2-6; CDR3: ASSLGGVGANVLT
V: TRBV9; J: TRBJ1-3; CDR3: ASSVVAGALSGNTIY
V: TRBV3-1/TRBV3-2; J: TRBJ2-3; CDR3: ASSQGGDTQY
V: TRBV6-5; J: TRBJ2-7; CDR3: ASRMTTHYEQY
V: TRBV7-2; J: TRBJ2-3; CDR3: ASSPFPTSGRAYGDTQY
V: TRBV5-4; J: TRBJ2-2; CDR3: ASSSYLQGRGGELF
V: TRBV10-3; J: TRBJ1-1; CDR3: AIRTDGTMNTEAF
V: TRBV27; J: TRBJ2-3; CDR3: ASRLHFRHSGGYSVDTQY
V: TRBV7-8; J: TRBJ1-1; CDR3: ASSSRGGTGTEAF
V: TRBV19; J: TRBJ1-5; CDR3: ASTPRRGQAYNQPQH
V: TRBV11-3; J: TRBJ2-5; CDR3: ASSSGTGSVVETQY
V: TRBV5-1; J: TRBJ1-6; CDR3: ASETEPGMRNSPLH
V: TRBV19; J: TRBJ1-1; CDR3: ASTPTGLNTEAF
V: TRBV15; J: TRBJ2-3; CDR3: ATMSGETDTQY
V: TRBV20-1; J: TRBJ1-1; CDR3: SASPARGTEAF
V: TRBV12-3/TRBV12-4; J: TRBJ1-2; CDR3: ASTIDSYYGYT
V: TRBV20-1; J: TRBJ1-2; CDR3: SARDRAGYT
V: TRBV6-2/TRBV6-3; J: TRBJ2-2; CDR3: ASSKGLAGVYTGELF
V: TRBV28; J: TRBJ2-7; CDR3: ASGPRTYEQY
V: TRBV12-5; J: TRBJ1-3; CDR3: ASGLGRGSGNTIY
V: TRBV28; J: TRBJ1-5; CDR3: ATVLGGQPQH
V: TRBV12-2; J: TRBJ2-1; CDR3: ASRPREGLAGLSYNEQF
V: TRBV6-5; J: TRBJ2-2; CDR3: ASRVQGNTGELF
V: TRBV7-3; J: TRBJ2-7; CDR3: ASSFGQGYSYEQY
V: TRBV7-7; J: TRBJ2-5; CDR3: ASSLQGSTGETQY
V: TRBV6-6; J: TRBJ2-7; CDR3: ASSRTSGDTYEQY
V: TRBV6-2/TRBV6-3; J: TRBJ1-1; CDR3: ASSYGTGGHTEAF
V: TRBV5-1; J: TRBJ2-7; CDR3: ASSWGDRRLRDYEQY
V: TRBV11-3; J: TRBJ2-2; CDR3: ASSLTRVTGELF
V: TRBV18; J: TRBJ1-1; CDR3: ASSRQTGMDTEAF
V: TRBV28; J: TRBJ1-2; CDR3: ANQRQGVGYT
V: TRBV6-5; J: TRBJ2-7; CDR3: ASSLINYEQY
V: TRBV5-1; J: TRBJ2-7; CDR3: ASSPEGTGGHEQY
V: TRBV7-6; J: TRBJ1-6; CDR3: ASSLAGQGRSSPLH
V: TRBV7-3; J: TRBJ1-6; CDR3: ASSLMADSPLH
V: TRBV28; J: TRBJ1-5; CDR3: ASSRGRGQGAQH
V: TRBV11-2; J: TRBJ1-2; CDR3: ASSPGQGYT
V: TRBV6-5; J: TRBJ2-3; CDR3: ASSRGGEGPDTQY
V: TRBV6-5; J: TRBJ1-2; CDR3: ATLRDRGRLSGYT
V: TRBV24-1; J: TRBJ1-2; CDR3: ATSDEGTNYGYT
V: TRBV6-5; J: TRBJ1-3; CDR3: ASGAREASGNTIY
V: TRBV19; J: TRBJ1-2; CDR3: ASSHRDRGDYGYT
V: TRBV6-1; J: TRBJ1-1; CDR3: ASSDRHGWAEAF
V: TRBV18; J: TRBJ1-5; CDR3: ASSPPGQGITHNQPQH
V: TRBV5-6; J: TRBJ2-7; CDR3: ASRYDAGSYEQY
V: TRBV5-1; J: TRBJ2-7; CDR3: ASSLGDRAYEQY